This is a list of T cell receptor beta chains from one sample in a study of T cells in Graves' hyperthyroidism and ophthalmopathy. TCRdb re-derived calls from the multiplex PCR reads in MiXCR, one entry per CDR3 protein. The data contain some 350,000 distinct CDR3 sequences, 20% to 30% of them singletons. Sequenced sample: blood. The origin of the receptors is a man aged 45 to 65 with Graves' hyperthyroidism. Each CDR3 is given with its conserved first and last residue. The D gene is left open where the match is weak. Clone sizes are given selectively: once, few, many, or a class where the clone is expanded.

TRBJ2-2 | TRBV11-2 | NA | TRBD1 | TGTGCCAGCAGCCTCCTCAGGGACAGTGACTACACCGGGGAGCTGTTTTTT | CASSLLRDSDYTGELFF
TRBJ2-5 | TRBV7-3 | many | NA | TGTGCCAGCAGCTTAAGCGGGGGCCTCCAAGAGACCCAGTACTTC | CASSLSGGLQETQYF
TRBJ2-5 | TRBV7-3 | many | NA | TGTGCCAGCAGCTCGACAGGGGAGGGAGAGACCCAGTACTTC | CASSSTGEGETQYF
TRBJ2-7 | TRBV5-1 | few | TRBD2 | TGCGCCAGCAGCCCCCGGACTAGCCACTACGAGCAGTACTTC | CASSPRTSHYEQYF
TRBJ2-1 | TRBV18 | NA | NA | TGTGCCAGCTCACCACCGTTGGGACACCCCAATGAGCAGTTCTTC | CASSPPLGHPNEQFF
TRBJ2-2 | TRBV19 | NA | NA | TGTGCCAGTAGTATAATTCGCAGGGACAACACCGGGGAGCTGTTTTTT | CASSIIRRDNTGELFF
TRBJ2-3 | TRBV18 | NA | NA | TGTGCCAGCTCACCACGGCTAGGAACAGATACGCAGTATTTT | CASSPRLGTDTQYF
TRBJ2-2 | TRBV6-2/TRBV6-3 | few | NA | TGTGCCAGCAGTGCGGTCAGGGGGGACACCGGGGAGCTGTTTTTT | CASSAVRGDTGELFF
TRBJ1-1 | TRBV7-9 | NA | NA | TGTGCCAGCAGCTTAGGCGGGACAAAGACTGAAGCTTTCTTT | CASSLGGTKTEAFF
TRBJ2-4 | TRBV27 | NA | TRBD2 | TGTGCCAGCAGAGCGGGAGTGTCCGGTAATGACAAAAACATTCAGTACTTC | CASRAGVSGNDKNIQYF
TRBJ1-5 | TRBV12-3/TRBV12-4 | NA | TRBD1 | TGTGCCAGCAGAACAGGGGGCCAGCCCCAGCATTTT | CASRTGGQPQHF
TRBJ1-1 | TRBV19 | NA | NA | TGTGCCAGTAGGATACAGGGAGGGGACACTGAAGCTTTCTTT | CASRIQGGDTEAFF
TRBJ1-1 | TRBV29-1 | many | NA | TGCAGCGTTGCGAACACTGAAGCTTTCTTT | CSVANTEAFF
TRBJ2-7 | TRBV20-1 | few | NA | TGCAGTGCTAGTCCCCAGAGCCGTTCGGACGAGCAGTACTTC | CSASPQSRSDEQYF
TRBJ2-1 | TRBV4-1 | NA | TRBD2 | TGCGCCAGCAGCCCTCAGACTAGCGGGGAGCAGTTCTTC | CASSPQTSGEQFF
TRBJ2-1 | TRBV7-3 | many | NA | TGTGCCAGCAGCTTATTGGGGCGAAAAAGCTCCTACAATGAGCAGTTCTTC | CASSLLGRKSSYNEQFF
TRBJ2-7 | TRBV27 | NA | NA | TGTGCCAGCTCCCAAATCCAGGGGATATTAGGGTACGAGCAGTACTTC | CASSQIQGILGYEQYF
TRBJ2-7 | TRBV5-5 | few | TRBD2 | TGTGCCAGCAGCCGGAAGGTGGTAGCGGGAACTGAGCAGTACTTC | CASSRKVVAGTEQYF